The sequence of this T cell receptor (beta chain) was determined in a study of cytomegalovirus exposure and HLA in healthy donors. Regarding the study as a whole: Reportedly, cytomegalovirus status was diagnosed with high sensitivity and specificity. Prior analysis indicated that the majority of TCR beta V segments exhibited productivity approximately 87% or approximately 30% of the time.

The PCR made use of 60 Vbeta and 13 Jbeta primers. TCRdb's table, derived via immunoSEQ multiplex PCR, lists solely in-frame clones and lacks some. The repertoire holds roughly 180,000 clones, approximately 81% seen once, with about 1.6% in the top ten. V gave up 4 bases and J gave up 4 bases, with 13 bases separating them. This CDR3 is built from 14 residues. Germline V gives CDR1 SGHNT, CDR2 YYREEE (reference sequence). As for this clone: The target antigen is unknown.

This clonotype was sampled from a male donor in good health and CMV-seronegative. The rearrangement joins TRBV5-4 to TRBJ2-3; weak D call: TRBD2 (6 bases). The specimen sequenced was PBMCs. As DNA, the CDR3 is TGTGCCAGCAGCGGGTCGGGAGTCTCAGATACGCAGTATTTT. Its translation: CASSGSGVSDTQYF.